This T cell receptor (beta chain) came from a study of molecular identifiers for immune sequencing clone quantification. Comments on this clonotype: A much larger clone is a single base away; this may be a read error.

There are 16 residues in the CDR3. Trimming removed 5 bases from V and 2 bases from J, with 19 bases in between. Germline values: CDR1 SGHVS, CDR2 FQNEAQ. TCRdb used MiXCR to reprocess the PCR reads, holding one entry per CDR3 protein. The data contain 9,500 to 15,000 distinct CDR3 sequences, about 17% of them singletons. Naive CD8 T cells were picked out by sorting for CD8+CD4-CCR7+CD45RA+. The rearrangement uses TRBV7-8 and TRBJ2-7; D unresolved. This clonotype was obtained from a human donor in good health. Some libraries in this study had Jurkat cell RNA spiked in. Specimen: naive CD8+ T cells from blood, with Jurkat cell RNA spiked in. Subset indicated: FACS-sorted CD8+CD4-CCR7+CD45RA+ naive T cells. The CDR3 protein is CASSRIARRGAYEQYF. The CDR3 coding sequence is TGTGCCAGCAGCCGAATCGCTCGCCGTGGGGCCTACGAGCAGTACTTC.